The source of this TCR beta chain is a study of early T cells in non-severe SARS-CoV-2 infection. Whole-study context: Investigators sequenced bulk RNA drawn from unsorted whole blood, and chains remained unpaired. General observations from the study: VDJdb-based matching was biased toward anti-spike CD8 responses and missed private and CD4 specificities.

This CDR3 has 16 amino acids. Trimming took 0 bases from V and 0 from J, leaving 10 bases between them. Germline CDR1 and CDR2: LNHNV and YYDKDF (reference sequence). Unique molecular identifier tags were affixed to discrete cDNA molecules. TCRdb itself ran the 5' RACE reads through MiXCR, one entry per CDR3 protein. The sample lists about 27,000 distinct CDR3 sequences; approximately 5.4% were seen once. This clonotype has a count of ten or more. Its antigen is as yet unknown. The chain combines TRBV15 with TRBJ2-3, with D possibly being TRBD2 (5 bases). Sequences were obtained from whole blood. The TCR comes from an adult who was a healthcare worker with PCR-confirmed SARS-CoV-2 infection or an uninfected control (not recorded which). CDR3 DNA: TGTGCCACCAGCAGAGAAGCGGTTGCTAGCACAGATACGCAGTATTTT. It translates to CATSREAVASTDTQYF.